One TCR beta chain is described in this entry. Its antigen is still unknown. The PCR made use of 60 Vbeta and 13 Jbeta primers. Assay: immunoSEQ multiplex PCR; the TCRdb copy retains only in-frame clones and omits some. The table has about 94,000 clones, more than 70% seen once. The V gene end was trimmed by 7 bases and the J gene end by 3 bases; junction bases not matched to a gene: 6. Germline assignment: CDR1 MNHEY and CDR2 SVGAGI. The CDR3 is made up of 14 amino acids. The data stem from a study of cytomegalovirus exposure and HLA in healthy donors. The study's findings and limits: Near-uniform donor sequencing depth was presumed by presence/absence analyses. Across HLA loci, a later analysis found differing TCR association rates, with DRB1 most and HLA-C fewest.

The rearrangement uses TRBV6-5 and TRBJ1-2; 9 bases match TRBD1. This sequence originates from a woman in her thirties or forties in good health and CMV-seronegative. What was sequenced was PBMCs. The CDR3 nucleotides are TGTGCCAGCACGAAGACAGGGGGGGACTATGGCTACACCTTC. Residues: CASTKTGGDYGYTF.